The 4 T cell receptor beta chains in this list originate from one sample, sequenced in a study of shared clonotypes between healthy human individuals. Libraries were prepared by immunoSEQ multiplex PCR; TCRdb keeps only in-frame clonotypes and omits some of them. This table has 2 million to 2.5 million clones, 90% to 95% appearing once. Sequencing used naive CD4+ T cells sorted from blood. The subset here: CD45RA+ positively selected. These receptors came from a man aged 18 to 30 in good health.

The chain couples TRBV6-1 to TRBJ1-5; D ambiguous. V lost 2 bases to trimming and J lost 0 bases, with 8 bases between them. Germline-derived CDR1 and CDR2 are MNHNS and SASEGT. The CDR3 has 15 amino acids. The CDR3 loop reads CASSEHGYSNQPQHF. The CDR3 DNA sequence: TGTGCCAGCAGTGAACACGGTTATAGCAATCAGCCCCAGCATTTT.

The rearrangement links TRBV5-8 to TRBJ2-2; TRBD2 matches 9 bases. Losses at the gene ends were 2 bases for V and 9 bases for J; bases not matched to a gene: 11. The CDR3 spans 16 residues. CDR1 and CDR2 (germline): SGHTS, YDEGEE. CDR3 coding DNA: TGTGCCAGCAGCTTTCATTTTGCGGGAGGGCCCCGGGAGCTGTTTTTT. This sequence encodes CASSFHFAGGPRELFF.

This clone was seen once. This rearrangement joins TRBV5-1 to TRBJ1-1, with no clear D. Germline-derived CDR1 and CDR2 are SGHRS and YFSETQ. The CDR3 extends over 13 amino acids. V gave up 6 bases and J gave up 0 bases, with 9 bases separating them. The CDR3: CASTISMNTEAFF. CDR3 bases: TGCGCCAGCACGATTTCTATGAACACTGAAGCTTTCTTT. The whole variable domain, filled in from reference TRBV5-1 and TRBJ1-1, reads KAGVTQTPRYLIKTRGQQVTLSCSPISGHRSVSWYQQTPGQGLQFLFEYFSETQRNKGNFPGRFSGRQFSNSRSEMNVSTLELGDSALYLCASTISMNTEAFFGQGTRLTVV.

The gene calls are TRBV27 and TRBJ2-7; 7 bases map to TRBD2. V shed 1 base and J 4 bases; nucleotides not matched to a gene: 4. This CDR3 region has 14 residues. CDR1 and CDR2 from the germline V gene are MNHEY and SMNVEV (reference sequence). CDR3 nucleotide sequence: TGTGCCAGCAGTTTATATAGGGGAGGGTACGAGCAGTACTTC. Translation: CASSLYRGGYEQYF.